These 4 T cell receptor beta chains originate from one sample sequenced in a study of response to subunit inactivated influenza vaccine. Each CDR3 protein gets one entry after TCRdb re-called the RT-PCR reads with MiXCR. The sample shows approximately 700,000 distinct CDR3 sequences, more than 15% of them seen only once. The sequencing here drew on PBMCs from blood, taken 12 days after vaccination. The receptors were gathered from a man aged 50 or older who received an inactivated influenza vaccine.

DNA for the CDR3: TGCAGTGCTAGAGAGGTGGGATCGGGCGGGGAGCTGTTTTTT. Protein sequence: CSAREVGSGGELFF. The chain carries TRBV20-1 and TRBJ2-2; D gene ambiguous. V lost 0 bases to trimming and J lost 7 bases, with 12 bases between them. Germline CDR1 DFQATT, CDR2 SNEGSKA (reference sequence). CDR3 length: 14 residues.

The chain combines TRBV6-2 or TRBV6-3 with TRBJ2-1, with D tentatively TRBD2 (6 bases). The CDR3 spans 14 residues. Germline CDR1 reads MNHEY; CDR2 reads SVGEGT. The ends were cut back, 4 bases at V and 0 bases at J, with 7 bases in the middle. This chain's CDR3 is CASSLADSYNEQFF. The CDR3 DNA sequence: TGTGCCAGCAGTTTAGCGGACTCCTACAATGAGCAGTTCTTC.

The rearrangement uses TRBV28 and TRBJ2-5, with D perhaps TRBD2 (6 bases). The V and J ends lost 5 bases and 2 bases respectively, with 9 bases between them. The germline gives CDR1 MDHEN, CDR2 SYDVKM. The CDR3 spans 13 residues. This CDR3 is CASSMDYQETQYF. In nucleotides, the CDR3 is TGTGCCAGCAGTATGGACTATCAAGAGACCCAGTACTTC.

The chain links TRBV28 to TRBJ2-7, with D perhaps given as TRBD1 or TRBD2 (5 bases each). V was clipped by 4 bases and J by 0 bases, with 16 bases between them. Germline V gene lookup returns CDR1 MDHEN and CDR2 SYDVKM. The CDR3 runs to 16 residues. In DNA form, the CDR3 reads TGTGCCAGCAGTTCACTATCGTGGGGGAGCTCCTACGAGCAGTACTTC. Amino acids: CASSSLSWGSSYEQYF.